This TCR beta chain emerged from a study of identical twins. This clonotype showed up just a few times. Its antigen is still unknown. Germline-derived CDR1 and CDR2 are SGHRS and YFSETQ. V lost 0 bases, J lost 4 bases, and 13 bases lay in between. The CDR3 spans 15 residues. From the 5' RACE reads, TCRdb called clonotypes with MiXCR, one entry per CDR3 protein. The sample lists 470,000 or so distinct CDR3 sequences, roughly a quarter occurring once. Study findings and constraints: Models predicted too little out-of-frame TCR alpha sharing in monozygotic twins.

The sample also formed part of further work on T cells expressing NK-cell markers. Per that study: Repertoire data for TCR beta were derived from sorted T cells (CD3+CD56+NKG2C+, CD3+CD56+NKG2C- and CD3+CD56-NKG2C+). Of the CD8+ T cells in a handful of donors, about 1.0-7.5% belonged to dominant NKG2C+ clonotypes. Uncertainty persisted over the HCMV specificity of expanded NKG2C+ T cell clones.

V is TRBV5-1 and J is TRBJ1-1; perhaps TRBD1 as D (6 bases). This sequence was found in a woman between 18 and 29 years old in good health. Input material: CD4+ T cells sorted from blood. CDR3 DNA sequence: TGCGCCAGCAGCTTGGCAGGGGAGGAGGGCACTGAAGCTTTCTTT. This translates into CASSLAGEEGTEAFF. Drawing the rest from reference TRBV5-1 and TRBJ1-1, the complete variable domain is KAGVTQTPRYLIKTRGQQVTLSCSPISGHRSVSWYQQTPGQGLQFLFEYFSETQRNKGNFPGRFSGRQFSNSRSEMNVSTLELGDSALYLCASSLAGEEGTEAFFGQGTRLTVV.